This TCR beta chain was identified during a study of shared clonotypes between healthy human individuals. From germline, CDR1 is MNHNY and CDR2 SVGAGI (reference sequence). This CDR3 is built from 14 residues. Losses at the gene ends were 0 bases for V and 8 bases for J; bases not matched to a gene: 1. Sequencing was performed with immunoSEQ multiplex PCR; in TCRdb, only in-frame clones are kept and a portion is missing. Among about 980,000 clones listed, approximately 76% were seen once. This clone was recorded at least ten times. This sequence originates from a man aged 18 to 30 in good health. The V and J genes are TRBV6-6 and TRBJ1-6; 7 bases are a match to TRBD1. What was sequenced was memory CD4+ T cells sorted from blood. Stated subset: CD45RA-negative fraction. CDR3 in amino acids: CASSYSGGDSPLHF. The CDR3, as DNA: TGTGCCAGCAGTTACTCAGGGGGCGATTCACCCCTCCACTTT.